This section outlines one T cell receptor beta chain sequence together with its context. What it binds is not known. This entry belongs to a study of blood T cells in healthy people across ages. Findings and caveats of the study: Percentage of naive T cells showed a strong correlation with TCR beta diversity.

V lost 7 bases to trimming and J lost 11 bases, with 26 bases between them. This CDR3 has 15 amino acids. CDR1 is SGHAT and CDR2 is FQNNGV in the germline V gene. The draw of peripheral blood yielded ten milliliters from each donor. Combining a sample-barcoded 5' primer with a J-beta primer mix, a second PCR ran for about 7 to 11 cycles. TCRdb reanalysed the 5' RACE reads using MiXCR and keeps one entry per CDR3 protein. The sample carries 2 million or so distinct CDR3 sequences, approximately 50% recorded once. Sample: blood. This sequence was found in a woman aged 40 to 55 in good health. The chain has TRBV11-2 and TRBJ2-5; a possible D gene is TRBD1 (6 bases). CDR3 amino acids: CASTPTRTGHSEQYF. CDR3 coding DNA: TGTGCCAGCACACCAACTAGAACGGGACACAGTGAGCAGTACTTC.